Sequencing of this TCR beta chain was carried out in a study of shared clonotypes between healthy human individuals. Broader study findings: Limited genetic and exposure-history diversity came from having few donors.

This clone occurred once. Its antigen is still unknown. Trimming removed 5 bases from V and 6 bases from J; junction bases left unmatched: 9. CDR3 length: 13 amino acids. Per germline, CDR1 SQVTM and CDR2 ANQGSEA. Sequenced by immunoSEQ multiplex PCR; TCRdb stores in-frame clones only, minus some. The sample yields about 2.2 million clones, over 85% seen once. CD45RO-negative cells were positively selected for CCR7, leaving out terminally differentiated effector memory CD45RA+ cells. The chain joins TRBV29-1 to TRBJ1-1; 7 nucleotides agree with TRBD1. This TCR came from a man younger than 30 in good health. Some clones in this sample may be carry-over from other donors' samples. Specimen: naive CD8+ T cells from PBMCs. The CDR3 DNA reads as TGCAGCGTTACAGGGGACAGCCTGGCTGAAGCTTTCTTT. This gives the protein CSVTGDSLAEAFF.